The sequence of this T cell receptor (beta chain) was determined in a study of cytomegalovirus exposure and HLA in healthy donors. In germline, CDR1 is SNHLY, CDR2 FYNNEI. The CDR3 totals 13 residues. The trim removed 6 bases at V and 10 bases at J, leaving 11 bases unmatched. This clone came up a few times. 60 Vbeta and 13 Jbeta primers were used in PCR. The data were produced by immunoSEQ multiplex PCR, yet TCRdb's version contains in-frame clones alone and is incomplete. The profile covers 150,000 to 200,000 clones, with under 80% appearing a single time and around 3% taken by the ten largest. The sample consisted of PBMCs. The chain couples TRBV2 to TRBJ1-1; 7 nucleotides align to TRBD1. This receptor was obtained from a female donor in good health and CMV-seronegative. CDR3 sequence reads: CASRPDRALGAFF. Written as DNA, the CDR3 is TGTGCCAGCAGGCCCGACAGGGCCCTTGGAGCTTTCTTT.